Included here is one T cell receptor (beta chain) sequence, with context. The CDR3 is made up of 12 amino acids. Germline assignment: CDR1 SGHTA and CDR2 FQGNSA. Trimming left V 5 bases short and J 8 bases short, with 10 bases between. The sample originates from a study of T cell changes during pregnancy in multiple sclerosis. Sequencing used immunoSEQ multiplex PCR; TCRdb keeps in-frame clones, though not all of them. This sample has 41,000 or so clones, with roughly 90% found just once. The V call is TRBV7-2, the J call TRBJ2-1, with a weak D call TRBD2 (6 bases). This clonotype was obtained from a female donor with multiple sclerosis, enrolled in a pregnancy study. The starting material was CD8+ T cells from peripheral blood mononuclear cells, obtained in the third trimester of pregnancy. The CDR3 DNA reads TGTGCCAGCAGCCTGGGAGGAGATGAGCAGTTCTTC. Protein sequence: CASSLGGDEQFF.